This T cell receptor (beta chain) stems from a study of neurological immune-mediated disorders. This clonotype was seen many times. Its specificity is unknown. The cDNA came from 5'RACE with 10-nucleotide random UMIs. MiXCR was run by TCRdb on the 5' RACE reads, yielding one entry per CDR3 protein. Seen here are some 38,000 distinct CDR3 sequences, 3.2% observed once, and the top ten hold roughly 7.7%. Time point given: longitudinal time-point 1 (baseline). PBMCs numbering 2 million and stored at -80 C yielded the unsorted libraries. The V and J ends lost 3 bases and 7 bases, in that order; junction bases with no gene match: 6. Germline lookup yields CDR1 MGHDK and CDR2 SYGVNS. The CDR3 has 15 amino acids. Findings and caveats of the study: In HTLV-1-associated myelopathy, TCR clonal expansion was greatest, whereas multiple sclerosis had the least, falling below healthy controls.

This sequence joins TRBV25-1 and TRBJ1-4, with 9 nucleotides matching TRBD1. The sample taken for sequencing was PBMCs. The receptor was derived from a woman aged 55-70 years with multiple sclerosis. Here the CDR3 DNA reads TGTGCCAGCAGTGATGAAACAGGGGGCCGTGAAAAACTGTTTTTT. This encodes CASSDETGGREKLFF.